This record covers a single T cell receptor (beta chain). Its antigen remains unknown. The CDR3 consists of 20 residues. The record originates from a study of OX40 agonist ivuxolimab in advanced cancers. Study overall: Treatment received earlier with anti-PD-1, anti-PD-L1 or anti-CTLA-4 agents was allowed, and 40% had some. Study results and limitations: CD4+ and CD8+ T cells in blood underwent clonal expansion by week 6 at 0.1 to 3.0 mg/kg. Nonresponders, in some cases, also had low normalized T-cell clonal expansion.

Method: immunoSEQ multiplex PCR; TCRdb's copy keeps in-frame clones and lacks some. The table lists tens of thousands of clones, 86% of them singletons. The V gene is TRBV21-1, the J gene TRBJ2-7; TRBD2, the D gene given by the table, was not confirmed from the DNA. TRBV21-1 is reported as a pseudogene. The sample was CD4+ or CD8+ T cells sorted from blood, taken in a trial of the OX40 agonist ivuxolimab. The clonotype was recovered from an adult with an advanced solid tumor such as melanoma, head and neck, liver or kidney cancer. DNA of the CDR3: TGTGCCAGCAGCAAAGGCCGCAAGGTCCCCATAGCGGGAGTGCCCTACGAGCAGTACTTC. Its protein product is CASSKGRKVPIAGVPYEQYF.